This T cell receptor beta chain was sequenced during a study of T cell responses to AZD1222 COVID-19 vaccine. Across the whole study: Researchers grouped second doses given at about 4 or about 12 weeks into one pool. Whole-study results and caveats: Mostly white British, mostly female donors; authors suggested clonal diversity may be underestimated. Close to half of spike-specific TCRs reportedly recognize unmutated variant regions. Seropositive at baseline were only six AZD1222 recipients.

Only in-frame clones appear in the TCRdb table, and some are missing; sequencing was by immunoSEQ multiplex PCR. This sample yields about 130,000 clones, of which approximately 93% are seen a single time; about 0.91% belongs to the top ten. In the case of this clone: Antigen unknown.

V gave up 1 base and J gave up 5 bases; unmatched junction bases: 10. This CDR3 comprises 18 residues. CDR1 LGHDT and CDR2 YNNKEL come from the germline V gene (reference sequence). Material: peripheral blood, obtained on day 0 of AZD1222 vaccination. V is TRBV3-1 (or the pseudogene TRBV3-2) and J is TRBJ2-2; 10 bases agree with TRBD2. This TCR came from an adult in good health. CDR3 nucleotides: TGTGCCAGCAGCCAAGGACTAGCGGGTGACGAGAGGACCGGGGAGCTGTTTTTT. This encodes CASSQGLAGDERTGELFF.